Detailed here is one T cell receptor (beta chain). Germline V gene sequence: CDR1 LNHDA, CDR2 SQIVND (reference sequence). This CDR3 is built from 18 residues. V was pared by 6 bases and J by 7 bases, with 21 bases of the junction left unmatched. Produced via immunoSEQ multiplex PCR; TCRdb's table is partial and in-frame only. Seen here are roughly 220,000 clones, approximately 90% observed once, and the top ten hold 2.5% to 3%. This study enrolled people aged about 18 to 90 from 20 to 25 US geographic areas. Participants had their cohort set by participant-reported clinical history. The source of the sample is a study of blood T cell repertoires in COVID-19.

Sequencing used PBMCs or T cells enriched from blood (not recorded which). This sequence originates from a woman between 25 and 40 years old who had recovered from COVID-19. V gene TRBV19 combines with J gene TRBJ1-5, with TRBD1 matching 7 bases. Here the CDR3 reads CASSYSFLQGMGYQPQHF. DNA of the CDR3: TGTGCCAGTAGCTACTCCTTTTTACAGGGGATGGGGTACCAGCCCCAGCATTTT.